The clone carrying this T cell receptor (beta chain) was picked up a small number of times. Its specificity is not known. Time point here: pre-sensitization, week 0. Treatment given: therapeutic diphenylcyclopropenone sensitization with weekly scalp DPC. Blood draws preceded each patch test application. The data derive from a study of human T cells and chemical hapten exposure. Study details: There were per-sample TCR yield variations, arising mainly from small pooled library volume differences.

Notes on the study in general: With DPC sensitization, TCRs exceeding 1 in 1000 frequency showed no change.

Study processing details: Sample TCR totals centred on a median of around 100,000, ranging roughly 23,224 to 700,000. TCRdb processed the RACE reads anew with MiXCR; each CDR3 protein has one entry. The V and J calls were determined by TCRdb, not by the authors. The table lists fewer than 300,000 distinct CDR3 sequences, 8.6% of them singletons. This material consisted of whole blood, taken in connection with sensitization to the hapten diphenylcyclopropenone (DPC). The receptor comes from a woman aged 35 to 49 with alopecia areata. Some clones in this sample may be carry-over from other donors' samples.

The CDR3 DNA reads as TGTGCCACGAAGGGGGGACAGGCGAACACCGGGGAGCTGTTTTTT. Protein sequence: CATKGGQANTGELFF. The chain recombines TRBV19 with TRBJ2-2; 8 positions match TRBD1. The CDR3 length is 15 residues. Trimming took 10 bases from V and 0 from J; bases not matched to a gene: 7. CDR1 and CDR2 (germline): LNHDA, SQIVND (reference sequence).